Sequencing of this T cell receptor (beta chain) was carried out in a study of multiple sclerosis patients with progressive multifocal leukoencephalopathy (dated by TCRdb to about 2019). Notes on the research overall: Controls were five or six natalizumab-treated MS patients who did not develop PML, sampled longitudinally. Peripheral T and B cells were examined in MS patients who went on to develop PML (4 under natalizumab, 1 after alemtuzumab) as well as in treated patients who did not. Longitudinal follow-up was performed in two natalizumab-treated patients who later developed PML, from before therapy through 6 and 12 months to PML onset. The study was designed to detect JC virus-specific or public T-cell expansions arising at the time of PML onset.

The time point label, as the study defines it: before natalizumab initiation. Every listed patient had received interferon beta before, and every PML patient was female. Before the first natalizumab infusion, T0 blood samples were collected. Ficoll-Hypaque density gradient centrifugation was used to isolate peripheral blood mononuclear cells. From cysteine to phenylalanine, the CDR3 is 15 amino acids long. Here the CDR3 DNA is all that survives: 45 bases in frame from base 1. V and J are trimmed by 5 bases and 0 bases, and the gene matches miss 4 bases of the junction. The CDR1 and CDR2 encoded by the germline V gene are SGHRS and YFSETQ. Here is what the overall study found, with its caveats: Analysis was restricted to peripheral blood, although for natalizumab-associated PML, cerebrospinal fluid or brain lymphocytes might be more informative. In most PML patients, lower normalized Shannon entropy suggested less diverse TRB repertoires, while the natalizumab-treated controls had values close to 1. With only a small, descriptive cohort, it remained unclear whether the findings reflect JC virus infection or general immunocompromise. Only PML patients had TRB clones above 0.5% frequency, but the clones expanded at PML onset were already present before and during natalizumab therapy. At the time PML developed, no common TRBV or TRBJ gene usage or preferential TRBV-TRBJ pairings were detected.

Remarks on this clone: This receptor's antigen is unknown. Qualities for individual bases were not recorded, and no much larger clone is one base off.

Using the immunoSEQ two-step multiplex PCR at survey-level depth, TRB CDR3 regions were amplified from genomic DNA. Synthetic inline TR CDR3 controls covering all V-J pairings were spiked into each PCR to estimate template counts and remove amplification bias. Reads went through processing to reduce amplification and sequencing bias, and quantification was done against synthetic TR CDR3 analogs. The study's processing was this. Raw data were processed in ImmunoSEQ Analyzer, with out-of-frame sequences and CDR3s containing stop codons removed, and gene names were assigned according to IMGT nomenclature. Normalized Shannon entropy, defined as 1 minus Pielou's evenness, served as the summary measure of repertoire diversity. TRB sequences were treated as identical only when sharing V gene, J gene and CDR3. Public PML clonotypes were CDR3s found in two or more PML-onset samples but not found earlier, in controls, or in public databases. Skylign with the observed count method was used to analyze CDR3 amino acid composition at each position. TCRdb limited this immuneACCESS table to in-frame rearrangements with V and J called. A share of clones is missing; checked studies link under half to unresolved V genes, and the rest is unexplained. V and J calls and clone size are given by that table; D and trimming were obtained from the DNA. The sample table shows tens of thousands of clones, and around nine tenths are seen once. Clones ranked in the top ten supply approximately 1% of the sample.

This receptor was identified in a human donor with multiple sclerosis. Specimen: PBMCs. The rearranged segments are TRBV5-1 and TRBJ2-2, with 7 junctional bases fitting TRBD2. The DNA sequence is as follows: TGCGCCAGCAGGTCTAGCGGCGCGAACACCGGGGAGCTGTTTTTT. This encodes CASRSSGANTGELFF. With the portions outside the CDR3 filled from the reference TRBV5-1 and TRBJ2-2 genes, the complete variable region becomes KAGVTQTPRYLIKTRGQQVTLSCSPISGHRSVSWYQQTPGQGLQFLFEYFSETQRNKGNFPGRFSGRQFSNSRSEMNVSTLELGDSALYLCASRSSGANTGELFFGEGSRLTVL.